This T cell receptor beta chain comes out of a study of CD8 T cells in Susac syndrome. With random hexamers, reverse transcription was performed on about 0.5 to 1 ug of RNA. By means of immunoSEQ multiplex PCR, TCR beta CDR3 spanning 54 Vbeta and 13 Jbeta underwent amplification. Via MiXCR, TCRdb re-called the immunoSEQ multiplex PCR reads, giving one row per CDR3 protein. Of approximately 75,000 distinct CDR3 sequences in the sample, roughly 94% were seen once. TCR beta sequencing covered blood CD8+ and CD4+ T cells. Deletions cut 5 bases from V and 8 bases from J, with 15 bases between. The CDR3 has 13 amino acids. Germline CDR1 reads SGHAT; CDR2 reads FQNNGV. In this sample, this clonotype turned up once.

The sample consisted of CD8+ T cells from PBMCs. The chain links TRBV11-2 to TRBJ1-2; no firm D call. The TCR sequence derives from a human donor in good health. The CDR3 is CASSLSGVKGYTF. The CDR3 DNA sequence: TGTGCCAGCAGCCTTAGTGGGGTTAAGGGCTACACCTTC.